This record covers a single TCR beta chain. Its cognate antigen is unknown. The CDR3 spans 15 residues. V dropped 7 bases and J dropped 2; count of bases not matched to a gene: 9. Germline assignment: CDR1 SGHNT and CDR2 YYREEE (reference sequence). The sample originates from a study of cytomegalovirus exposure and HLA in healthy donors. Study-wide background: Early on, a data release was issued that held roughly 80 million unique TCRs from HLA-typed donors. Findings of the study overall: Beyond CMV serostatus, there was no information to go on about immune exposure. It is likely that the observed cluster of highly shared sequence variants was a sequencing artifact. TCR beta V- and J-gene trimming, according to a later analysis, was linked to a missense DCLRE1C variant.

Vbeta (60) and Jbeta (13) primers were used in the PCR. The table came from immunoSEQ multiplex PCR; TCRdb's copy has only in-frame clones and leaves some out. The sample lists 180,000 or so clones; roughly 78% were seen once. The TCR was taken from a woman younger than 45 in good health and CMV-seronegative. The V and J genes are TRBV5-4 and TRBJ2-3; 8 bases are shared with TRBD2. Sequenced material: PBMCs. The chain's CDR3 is CASSRGGGITDTQYF. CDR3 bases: TGTGCCAGCTCCCGGGGCGGGGGGATCACAGATACGCAGTATTTT.